The clone carrying this T cell receptor (beta chain) was observed a single time. What it recognizes is unknown. Blood CD8+ and CD4+ T cells underwent high-throughput TCR beta sequencing. The authors negatively isolated CD8+ and CD4+ T cells and FACS-enriched TEMRA cells. The CDR3 contains 12 residues. Germline CDR1 SGHDN, CDR2 FVKESK. Trimming took 3 bases from V and 5 from J, leaving 5 bases between them. This sample is drawn from a study of CD8 T cells in Susac syndrome. Whole-study findings and limits: Only a relatively small number of individuals were included in the TCR sequencing and HLA analysis.

An amount of RNA that ranged from roughly 0.5 to 1 ug was reverse transcribed with random hexamers. Across 54 Vbeta and 13 Jbeta, immunoSEQ multiplex PCR amplified TCR beta CDR3. One entry per CDR3 protein, called by TCRdb with MiXCR from the immunoSEQ multiplex PCR reads. The table includes a few hundred thousand distinct CDR3 sequences, 89% detected once. Material: CD8+ T cells from PBMCs. The chain carries TRBV14 and TRBJ2-1, with D unresolved. The clonotype comes from a human donor with multiple sclerosis. CDR3: CASSHTNNEQFF. As DNA, the CDR3 is TGTGCCAGCAGCCACACAAACAATGAGCAGTTCTTC.